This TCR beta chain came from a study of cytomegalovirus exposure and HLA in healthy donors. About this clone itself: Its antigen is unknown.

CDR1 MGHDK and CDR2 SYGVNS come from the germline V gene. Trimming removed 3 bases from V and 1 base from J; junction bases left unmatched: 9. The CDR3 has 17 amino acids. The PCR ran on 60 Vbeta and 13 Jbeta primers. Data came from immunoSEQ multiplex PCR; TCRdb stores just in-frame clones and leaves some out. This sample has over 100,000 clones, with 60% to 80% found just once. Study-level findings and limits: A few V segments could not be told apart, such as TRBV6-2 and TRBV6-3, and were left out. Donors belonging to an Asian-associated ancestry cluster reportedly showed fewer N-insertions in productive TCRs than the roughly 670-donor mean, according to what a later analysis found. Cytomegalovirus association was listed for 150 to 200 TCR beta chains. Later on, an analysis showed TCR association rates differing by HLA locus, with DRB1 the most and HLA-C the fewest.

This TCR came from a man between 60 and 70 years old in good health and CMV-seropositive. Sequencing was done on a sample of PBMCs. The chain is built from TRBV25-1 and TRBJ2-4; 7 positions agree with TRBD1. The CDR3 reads CASSDPTGERAKNIQYF. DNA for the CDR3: TGTGCCAGCAGTGACCCTACAGGGGAGAGGGCCAAAAACATTCAGTACTTC.